A selection of T cell receptor beta chains follows, all from one sample in a study of pediatric ulcerative colitis. The data were produced by immunoSEQ multiplex PCR, yet TCRdb's version contains in-frame clones alone and is incomplete. Here the sample spans about 64,000 clones, 77% being singletons. Material: blood. The receptors were gathered from a boy aged 5-17 years with moderate ulcerative colitis. The CDR3 runs from the conserved cysteine through the conserved F or W. The order of the fields is J gene, V gene, D gene, clone size, CDR3 DNA, CDR3 protein. A D gene is named only where the DNA matches it firmly. Clone size is shown for a subset of rows, as once, few, many or a class of expanded clone.

J gene: TRBJ2-7
V gene: TRBV4-1
D gene: -
clone size: -
CDR3 DNA: TGCGCCAGCAGCCCGGGACCCTCCTACGAGCAGTACTTC
CDR3 protein: CASSPGPSYEQYF

J gene: TRBJ2-7
V gene: TRBV4-1
D gene: -
clone size: -
CDR3 DNA: TGCGCCAGCAGCCAAGGAACGGGGTCGAGCCCGAACGAGCAGTACTTC
CDR3 protein: CASSQGTGSSPNEQYF

J gene: TRBJ2-7
V gene: TRBV30
D gene: TRBD1
clone size: -
CDR3 DNA: TGTGCCTGGAGAGGACAGGGCTACGAGCAGTACTTC
CDR3 protein: CAWRGQGYEQYF

J gene: TRBJ2-7
V gene: TRBV19
D gene: -
clone size: few
CDR3 DNA: TGTGCCAGTAGTATCCCCGCGGCCCCGACCTACGAGCAGTACTTC
CDR3 protein: CASSIPAAPTYEQYF

J gene: TRBJ2-7
V gene: TRBV11-2
D gene: TRBD2
clone size: -
CDR3 DNA: TGTGCCAGCAGCTTAGTAGCGGGAGGTTACGAGCAGTACTTC
CDR3 protein: CASSLVAGGYEQYF

J gene: TRBJ2-7
V gene: TRBV7-8
D gene: TRBD2
clone size: -
CDR3 DNA: TGTGCCAGCACCTTTGCTAGGGCTAGCGGGGTGCGAAGCTCCTACGAGCAGTACTTC
CDR3 protein: CASTFARASGVRSSYEQYF

J gene: TRBJ2-7
V gene: TRBV5-1
D gene: -
clone size: few
CDR3 DNA: TGCGCCAGCAGTAACAGGGTTTCTTCCGAGCAGTACTTC
CDR3 protein: CASSNRVSSEQYF

J gene: TRBJ1-1
V gene: TRBV9
D gene: -
clone size: few
CDR3 DNA: TGTGCCAGCAGCGCTGGGGGGCCGAACACTGAAGCTTTCTTT
CDR3 protein: CASSAGGPNTEAFF

J gene: TRBJ2-1
V gene: TRBV7-8
D gene: TRBD2
clone size: -
CDR3 DNA: TGTGCCAGCAGCTTAGATGGAGCGGGGTCCTACAATGAGCAGTTCTTC
CDR3 protein: CASSLDGAGSYNEQFF

J gene: TRBJ2-7
V gene: TRBV5-4
D gene: -
clone size: -
CDR3 DNA: TGTGCCAGCAGCCCCAGCGGGCTGAGTTACGAGCAGTACTTC
CDR3 protein: CASSPSGLSYEQYF

J gene: TRBJ2-3
V gene: TRBV7-9
D gene: -
clone size: -
CDR3 DNA: TGTGCCAGCAGCCCGCGCGGGAGCACAGATACGCAGTATTTT
CDR3 protein: CASSPRGSTDTQYF

J gene: TRBJ1-3
V gene: TRBV6-5
D gene: -
clone size: -
CDR3 DNA: TGTGCCAGCAGTTACCGGACATTCTCTGGAAACACCATATATTTT
CDR3 protein: CASSYRTFSGNTIYF

J gene: TRBJ2-7
V gene: TRBV28
D gene: -
clone size: -
CDR3 DNA: TGTGCCAGCACCGACCAGAACGAGCAGTACTTC
CDR3 protein: CASTDQNEQYF

J gene: TRBJ2-1
V gene: TRBV6-5
D gene: -
clone size: -
CDR3 DNA: TGTGCCAGCAGTTACCGGTCAGGGGGGGATGAGCAGTTCTTC
CDR3 protein: CASSYRSGGDEQFF

J gene: TRBJ1-2
V gene: TRBV19
D gene: TRBD1
clone size: -
CDR3 DNA: TGTGCCAGTAGTATAGAGAGGACAGGGTCCACCTATGGCTACACCTTC
CDR3 protein: CASSIERTGSTYGYTF

J gene: TRBJ1-5
V gene: TRBV11-2
D gene: -
clone size: -
CDR3 DNA: TGTGCCAGCAGCTTAGATCGGGGACAGCCCCAGCATTTT
CDR3 protein: CASSLDRGQPQHF

J gene: TRBJ2-7
V gene: TRBV10-1
D gene: TRBD1
clone size: few
CDR3 DNA: TGCGCCAGCAGTGGGACAGGGACCTACGAGCAGTACTTC
CDR3 protein: CASSGTGTYEQYF

J gene: TRBJ1-1
V gene: TRBV6-5
D gene: -
clone size: -
CDR3 DNA: TGTGCCAGCAGTTACTTAGACACCAAGAAAGCTTTCTTT
CDR3 protein: CASSYLDTKKAFF

J gene: TRBJ1-2
V gene: TRBV11-2
D gene: -
clone size: few
CDR3 DNA: TGTGCCAGCAGCCCTCTAAGTGGCTATGGCTACACCTTC
CDR3 protein: CASSPLSGYGYTF

J gene: TRBJ2-5
V gene: TRBV6-5
D gene: TRBD2
clone size: once
CDR3 DNA: TGTGCCAGCAGCCCGTTTAGCGGGAGCGTGGGGACCCAGTACTTC
CDR3 protein: CASSPFSGSVGTQYF